These 30 T cell receptor beta chains originate from one sample sequenced in a study of glioma-infiltrating T cells after dendritic cell vaccination. Stated time point: after dendritic cell vaccination, including at tumor progression/relapse. Assay used: immunoSEQ multiplex PCR; TCRdb lists only in-frame clones, some missing. The sample holds about 65,000 clones, approximately 86% seen once. Source: blood, taken after dendritic cell vaccination. These receptor sequences come from a human donor with glioblastoma.

This chain uses TRBV7-2 with TRBJ1-2; D not certain. The CDR3 is 12 amino acids. Per the germline V gene, CDR1 is SGHTA and CDR2 is FQGNSA. Trimming pared 1 base from V and 8 bases from J, leaving 8 bases between. CDR3 sequence (DNA): TGTGCCAGCAGCTTAGGTCTTGCGGGCTACACCTTC. Residues: CASSLGLAGYTF.

The rearrangement joins TRBV7-3 to TRBJ2-3; D ambiguous. Trimming removed 2 bases from V and 1 base from J, with 10 bases in between. The germline V gene has CDR1 SGHTA and CDR2 FQGTGA. The CDR3 runs to 15 residues. CDR3 region: CASSLDGVGTDTQYF. The CDR3 DNA sequence: TGTGCCAGCAGCTTAGACGGAGTTGGCACAGATACGCAGTATTTT.

This sequence joins TRBV7-2 and TRBJ1-6; TRBD1 might be the D (5 bases). Trimming left V 3 bases short and J 7 bases short, with 10 bases between. This CDR3 comprises 14 residues. From germline, CDR1 is SGHTA and CDR2 FQGNSA. The CDR3 protein is CASSLGLGNSPLHF. CDR3 nucleotides: TGTGCCAGCAGCTTGGGACTGGGGAATTCACCCCTCCACTTT. The whole variable domain, remainder taken from reference TRBV7-2 and TRBJ1-6, is GAGVSQSPSNKVTEKGKDVELRCDPISGHTALYWYRQSLGQGLEFLIYFQGNSAPDKSGLPSDRFSAERTGGSVSTLTIQRTQQEDSAVYLCASSLGLGNSPLHFGNGTRLTVT.

This clone was seen a single time. The gene calls are TRBV7-2 and TRBJ2-7; TRBD2 matches at 11 bases. V lost 6 bases and J lost 1; bases outside the gene matches: 2. Germline CDR1 is SGHTA and CDR2 is FQGNSA. CDR3 length equals 14 residues. CDR3 protein: CASSRLAGSYEQYF. The CDR3, as DNA: TGTGCCAGCAGTCGACTAGCGGGATCCTACGAGCAGTACTTC.

The V gene is TRBV25-1, the J gene TRBJ2-3, with 9 bases identical to TRBD2. This CDR3 has 16 residues. Trimming removed 2 bases from V and 6 bases from J; junction bases left unmatched: 9. CDR1 is MGHDK, CDR2 SYGVNS, per germline. CDR3 DNA: TGTGCCAGCAGTGAAGTTTTGGGACTAGCTGCGGATACGCAGTATTTT. Protein product: CASSEVLGLAADTQYF.

This chain connects TRBV6-5 to TRBJ1-5; maybe TRBD1 (5 bases). Germline assignment: CDR1 MNHEY and CDR2 SVGAGI. V was pared by 6 bases and J by 6 bases, with 9 bases between. CDR3 length: 12 amino acids. Here the CDR3 reads CASRSGGQPQHF. CDR3 sequence (DNA): TGTGCCAGCAGGTCCGGGGGTCAGCCCCAGCATTTT.

This rearrangement joins TRBV27 to TRBJ2-4; a weak D match, TRBD1 (6 bases). The CDR3 totals 14 residues. The ends were cut back, 7 bases at V and 8 bases at J, with 18 bases in the middle. CDR1 MNHEY and CDR2 SMNVEV come from the germline V gene (reference sequence). CDR3 in DNA: TGTGCCAGCACCTCAAGGACAGTTGGGGACATTCAGTACTTC. Translating gives CASTSRTVGDIQYF.

The V and J genes are TRBV5-1 and TRBJ2-7; 8 bases are shared with TRBD1. The CDR3 runs to 14 residues. V dropped 3 bases and J dropped 4; count of bases not matched to a gene: 6. Per the germline V gene, CDR1 is SGHRS and CDR2 is YFSETQ. The CDR3 region has the DNA TGCGCCAGCAGCTCAAACAGGGGGGATTACGAGCAGTACTTC. Its protein product is CASSSNRGDYEQYF. Together with reference TRBV5-1 and TRBJ2-7, the CDR3 gives the full variable domain: KAGVTQTPRYLIKTRGQQVTLSCSPISGHRSVSWYQQTPGQGLQFLFEYFSETQRNKGNFPGRFSGRQFSNSRSEMNVSTLELGDSALYLCASSSNRGDYEQYFGPGTRLTVT.

This chain joins TRBV7-9 and TRBJ2-6, with TRBD2 as a possible D gene (5 bases). Deletions cut 1 base from V and 2 bases from J, with 6 bases between. Germline CDR1 reads SEHNR; CDR2 reads FQNEAQ (reference sequence). The CDR3 covers 15 residues. The CDR3 DNA is TGTGCCAGCAGCTTAGGAGGGACTGGGGCCAACGTCCTGACTTTC. Translation gives CASSLGGTGANVLTF.

This clone appeared a few times. The chain combines TRBV9 with TRBJ2-3, with 7 bases aligning to TRBD2. Germline trimming cut 4 bases from V and 3 bases from J; bases unmatched to any gene: 2. This CDR3 is built from 13 residues. Germline V gene sequence: CDR1 SGDLS, CDR2 YYNGEE. CDR3 region: CASSPGGTDTQYF. The DNA of the CDR3 is TGTGCCAGCAGCCCCGGGGGGACAGATACGCAGTATTTT.

The V gene is TRBV18, the J gene TRBJ1-1, with D possibly TRBD1 on 6 matching bases. V lost 6 bases and J 3 bases, leaving 11 bases between the germline ends. Germline CDR1 reads KGHSH; CDR2 reads LQKENI. This CDR3 comprises 13 residues. Here the CDR3 DNA reads TGTGCCAGCTCTCTACAGGGCTACACTGAAGCTTTCTTT. Translated: CASSLQGYTEAFF. The full variable domain, with the rest looked up from reference TRBV18 and TRBJ1-1, is NAGVMQNPRHLVRRRGQEARLRCSPMKGHSHVYWYRQLPEEGLKFMVYLQKENIIDESGMPKERFSAEFPKEGPSILRIQQVVRGDSAAYFCASSLQGYTEAFFGQGTRLTVV.

The chain is built from TRBV25-1 and TRBJ2-1, with 8 positions matching TRBD2. The ends lost 6 bases at V and 4 bases at J; junction bases unmatched: 8. This CDR3 has 15 amino acids. Germline assignment: CDR1 MGHDK and CDR2 SYGVNS. The CDR3 loop reads CASRGTAGAYNEQFF. CDR3 DNA: TGTGCCAGCAGGGGAACAGCGGGGGCTTACAATGAGCAGTTCTTC.

The chain links TRBV7-9 to TRBJ1-1; possible D gene TRBD1, 5 bases. The CDR3 totals 16 residues. V was shortened by 3 bases and J by 1 base, with 15 bases between the two germline ends. The germline CDR1 and CDR2 sequences are SEHNR and FQNEAQ (reference sequence). CDR3: CASSFPGVGPNTEAFF. CDR3 in DNA: TGTGCCAGCAGCTTCCCGGGGGTGGGACCGAACACTGAAGCTTTCTTT.

The CDR3 here is CSVERDRGTGELFF. The CDR3 nucleotides read TGCAGCGTGGAGCGGGACAGGGGAACCGGGGAGCTGTTTTTT. The chain recombines TRBV29-1 with TRBJ2-2; TRBD1 matches at 10 bases. V gave up 6 bases and J gave up 5 bases; unmatched junction bases: 6. Per the germline V gene, CDR1 is SQVTM and CDR2 is ANQGSEA. This CDR3 has 14 residues.

This chain uses TRBV28 with TRBJ2-1; 7 nucleotides align to TRBD2. Trimming cost V 6 bases and J 8 bases; bases outside gene matches: 1. Germline-derived CDR1 and CDR2 are MDHEN and SYDVKM. This CDR3 comprises 11 residues. The CDR3 DNA reads as TGTGCCAGCAGCCGGGGGGATGAGCAGTTCTTC. Translating gives CASSRGDEQFF.

Points on this clone: Other DNA sequences within the sample encode an identical CDR3. The rearrangement joins TRBV7-9 to TRBJ1-1, with unresolved D. The CDR3 spans 16 residues. V lost 1 base and J 1 base, leaving 13 bases between the germline ends. The germline gives CDR1 SEHNR, CDR2 FQNEAQ (reference sequence). CDR3 nucleotides: TGTGCCAGCAGCTTAGAAGTAGCGTCACCGAACACTGAAGCTTTCTTT. Translated, it gives CASSLEVASPNTEAFF. Looking up the rest from reference TRBV7-9 and TRBJ1-1 gives the full variable domain: DTGVSQNPRHKITKRGQNVTFRCDPISEHNRLYWYRQTLGQGPEFLTYFQNEAQLEKSRLLSDRFSAERPKGSFSTLEIQRTEQGDSAMYLCASSLEVASPNTEAFFGQGTRLTVV.

This chain joins TRBV4-1 and TRBJ1-1; D remains ambiguous. CDR3 length: 17 amino acids. Trimming pared 0 bases from V and 10 bases from J, leaving 24 bases between. Germline V gene sequence: CDR1 MGHRA, CDR2 YSYEKL. The CDR3 is CASSQDPLGSPDRGAFF. The CDR3 region has the DNA TGCGCCAGCAGCCAAGATCCCCTGGGGAGCCCAGATCGGGGAGCTTTCTTT.

V gene TRBV5-1 combines with J gene TRBJ2-7, with 9 bases matching TRBD1. The germline CDR1 and CDR2 sequences are SGHRS and YFSETQ. V lost 5 bases to trimming and J lost 2 bases; unmatched junction nucleotides: 8. There are 15 residues in the CDR3. The CDR3 bases are TGCGCCAGCAGTTTCGGACAGGGGTACGCCTACGAGCAGTACTTC. This encodes CASSFGQGYAYEQYF.

As regards this clone: A read error may produce the germline difference seen at one junction end. Additional DNA sequences in this sample encode the identical CDR3. The chain couples TRBV11-2 to TRBJ1-6; 7 positions agree with TRBD1. CDR1 and CDR2 (germline): SGHAT, FQNNGV. CDR3 length: 17 residues. CDR3 bases: TGTGCCAGCAGCTTAACACCACAGGGGTGGAATAATTCCCCCCTCCACTTT. This encodes CASSLTPQGWNNSPLHF.

The chain carries TRBV6-5 and TRBJ1-2, with 7 nucleotides matching TRBD1. Germline CDR1 reads MNHEY; CDR2 reads SVGAGI. This CDR3 contains 14 residues. Trimming took 6 bases from V and 6 from J; bases not matched to a gene: 10. The CDR3 nucleotides read TGTGCCAGCAGCACAGGGGTCGGAGGGAATGGCTACACCTTC. Amino acid sequence: CASSTGVGGNGYTF.

DNA for the CDR3: TGTGCCAGCAGCTTAGGAGGGTTTCGAAACACCATATATTTT. This sequence encodes CASSLGGFRNTIYF. This chain joins TRBV7-9 and TRBJ1-3; D remains ambiguous. The CDR3 is 14 amino acids. Trimming left V 1 base short and J 5 bases short, with 9 bases between. CDR1 and CDR2 from the germline V gene are SEHNR and FQNEAQ (reference sequence).

This clone came up a few times. This rearrangement joins TRBV6-6 to TRBJ2-1, with 7 bases matching TRBD2. The CDR3 runs to 16 residues. Germline V gene sequence: CDR1 MNHNY, CDR2 SVGAGI (reference sequence). With 7 bases clipped from V and 0 bases from J, the junction kept 9 bases outside the gene matches. The CDR3 region has the DNA TGTGCCAGCACTCCTTTGCGGGGGAGCTCCTACAATGAGCAGTTCTTC. Translation gives CASTPLRGSSYNEQFF.

The chain's CDR3 is CASSQYIRGGAGETQYF. CDR3 nucleotides: TGTGCCAGCAGCCAATATATCCGCGGGGGGGCCGGGGAGACCCAGTACTTC. V is TRBV4-2 and J is TRBJ2-5; 9 bases match TRBD2. In germline, CDR1 is LGHNA, CDR2 YNFKEQ. The CDR3 extends over 17 amino acids. The trim removed 2 bases at V and 5 bases at J, leaving 12 bases unmatched.

This chain uses TRBV19 with TRBJ1-4; D not resolved. This CDR3 contains 15 residues. Trimming removed 5 bases from V and 6 bases from J, with 16 bases in between. In germline, CDR1 is LNHDA, CDR2 SQIVND (reference sequence). The CDR3 here is CASSFSRPSDEKLFF. DNA for the CDR3: TGTGCCAGTAGTTTTTCCCGGCCCAGCGATGAAAAACTGTTTTTT.

The chain combines TRBV7-2 with TRBJ1-1, with unresolved D. This CDR3 has 13 amino acids. V lost 6 bases and J lost 1, with 9 bases in between. Germline V gene data show CDR1 as SGHTA and CDR2 as FQGNSA. The CDR3 protein is CASRRTRNTEAFF. The CDR3 DNA is TGTGCCAGCAGACGAACAAGGAACACTGAAGCTTTCTTT.

The V and J genes are TRBV14 and TRBJ1-2; a weak D match, TRBD1 (5 bases). The CDR3 length is 14 residues. Germline V gene data show CDR1 as SGHDN and CDR2 as FVKESK. V shed 4 bases and J shed 4 bases, with 13 bases lying between them. Here the CDR3 DNA reads TGTGCCAGCAGCCGGATACAGGATCTCTATGGCTACACCTTC. It encodes CASSRIQDLYGYTF.

The J gene is TRBJ2-5, the V gene TRBV7-3; TRBD2 matches 10 bases. J gave up 4 bases and V 2 bases, and 4 bases lay outside the gene matches. CDR1 and CDR2 (germline): SGHTA, FQGTGA. The CDR3 is made up of 15 amino acids. CDR3 region: CASSLSLAGGETQYF. The CDR3 coding sequence is TGTGCCAGCAGCTTATCCTTAGCGGGAGGAGAGACCCAGTACTTC.

This rearrangement joins TRBV7-7 to TRBJ2-5; the D gene is possibly TRBD1 (6 bases). CDR1 is SSHAT, CDR2 FNYEAQ, per germline (reference sequence). This CDR3 has 13 residues. V shed 5 bases and J shed 4 bases, with 11 bases lying between them. In DNA form, the CDR3 reads TGTGCCAGCAGCGCAGGACAGTTAGAGACCCAGTACTTC. Its translation is CASSAGQLETQYF.

J is TRBJ2-5 and V is TRBV5-1, with TRBD2 matching 7 bases. CDR1 is SGHRS and CDR2 is YFSETQ in the germline V gene. Trimming at V came to 0 bases and at J to 5 bases, leaving 7 bases not matched to a gene. CDR3 size: 15 residues. The CDR3 is CASSLVSAGGETQYF. Here the CDR3 DNA reads TGCGCCAGCAGCTTGGTATCTGCCGGGGGGGAGACCCAGTACTTC. Using reference TRBV5-1 and TRBJ2-5 for the parts outside the CDR3, the full variable domain is KAGVTQTPRYLIKTRGQQVTLSCSPISGHRSVSWYQQTPGQGLQFLFEYFSETQRNKGNFPGRFSGRQFSNSRSEMNVSTLELGDSALYLCASSLVSAGGETQYFGPGTRLLVL.

The chain combines TRBV4-1 with TRBJ2-5, with 7 bases fitting TRBD1. The CDR3 length is 15 residues. Germline V CDR1 and CDR2: MGHRA, YSYEKL. J gave up 4 bases and V 4 bases, and 9 bases lay outside the gene matches. The CDR3 DNA is TGCGCCAGCAGCCGAGAAGACAGGGTTCTAGAGACCCAGTACTTC. Translating gives CASSREDRVLETQYF.